Below, 18 T cell receptor beta chains from the same sample are listed, as sequenced in a study of OX40 agonist ivuxolimab in advanced cancers. Only in-frame clones appear in the TCRdb table, and some are missing; sequencing was by immunoSEQ multiplex PCR. The table records tens of thousands of clones, around 80% of them present only once. This material consisted of CD4+ or CD8+ T cells sorted from blood, taken in a trial of the OX40 agonist ivuxolimab. The receptors here all came from an adult with an advanced solid tumor such as melanoma, head and neck, liver or kidney cancer.

This chain connects TRBV5-8 to TRBJ2-7; D gene uncertain. V was trimmed by 4 bases and J by 3 bases, leaving 17 bases between them. Germline-derived CDR1 and CDR2 are SGHTS and YDEGEE. The CDR3 has 15 residues. CDR3 in amino acids: CASSPGRGSDYEQYF. The CDR3 nucleotides read TGTGCCAGCAGCCCCGGGCGTGGGTCCGACTACGAGCAGTACTTC.

This rearrangement joins TRBV19 to TRBJ2-1, with D possibly being TRBD1 or TRBD2 (5 bases each). This CDR3 contains 14 residues. Germline values: CDR1 LNHDA, CDR2 SQIVND (reference sequence). V lost 7 bases, J lost 6 bases, and 16 bases lay in between. CDR3 amino acids: CASMWAGGRNEQFF. The DNA of the CDR3 is TGTGCCAGTATGTGGGCTGGGGGTCGCAATGAGCAGTTCTTC.

The chain carries TRBV27 and TRBJ2-5, with 7 bases lining up with TRBD1. Germline V gene sequence: CDR1 MNHEY, CDR2 SMNVEV (reference sequence). The CDR3 spans 15 residues. V shed 2 bases and J 3 bases; nucleotides not matched to a gene: 6. CDR3 protein: CASSLETGVKETQYF. CDR3 coding DNA: TGTGCCAGCAGTTTAGAAACAGGGGTCAAAGAGACCCAGTACTTC.

This clone was seen a few times. The CDR3 nucleotides are TGTGCCAGCAGCCAAGGAGGAGATAGAGCCAATCAGCCCCAGCATTTT. The encoded protein is CASSQGGDRANQPQHF. The V call is TRBV4-2, the J call TRBJ1-5, with unresolved D. The CDR3 is made up of 16 amino acids. The germline V gene encodes CDR1 LGHNA and CDR2 YNFKEQ. Between the trimmed V and J ends, which lost 1 base and 3 bases, there was a span of 13 bases.

This sequence joins TRBV5-6 and TRBJ2-7; D call uncertain. CDR3 length equals 14 residues. CDR1 and CDR2 (germline): SGHDT, YYEEEE. V shed 7 bases and J shed 0 bases, with 14 bases lying between them. The DNA of the CDR3 is TGTGCCAGCCGTGCGGCACAGACCTCCTACGAGCAGTACTTC. As protein: CASRAAQTSYEQYF.

This chain joins TRBV30 and TRBJ1-2; D is possibly TRBD1 (6 bases). The germline CDR1 and CDR2 sequences are GTSNPN and SVGIG (reference sequence). Trimming took off 0 bases at V and 4 bases at J, with 9 bases between the two ends. This CDR3 is 13 amino acids long. CDR3 sequence reads: CAWSVIRGYGYTF. In DNA form, the CDR3 reads TGTGCCTGGAGTGTAATCAGGGGCTATGGCTACACCTTC.

V gene TRBV7-2 combines with J gene TRBJ2-3; TRBD1 is a possible D gene (5 bases). The CDR3 runs 14 residues. Germline CDR1 SGHTA, CDR2 FQGNSA. Trimming left V 2 bases short and J 4 bases short, with 10 bases between. The CDR3 DNA follows: TGTGCCAGCAGCTTACCCCAGGGCCCAGATACGCAGTATTTT. Its translation is CASSLPQGPDTQYF.

The chain recombines TRBV11-2 with TRBJ1-1; 7 bases are a match to TRBD1. V dropped 0 bases and J dropped 7; count of bases not matched to a gene: 8. The CDR3 totals 15 residues. Per the germline V gene, CDR1 is SGHAT and CDR2 is FQNNGV. The CDR3 sequence is CASSLDVGGRIEAFF. The CDR3 DNA reads TGTGCCAGCAGCTTAGATGTAGGGGGCCGTATTGAAGCTTTCTTT.

Points on this clone: Other DNA sequences from this sample encode an identical CDR3 as well. V and J are TRBV6-5 and TRBJ2-1, with D tentatively TRBD2 (7 bases). V gave up 8 bases and J gave up 4 bases, with 15 bases separating them. The CDR3 extends over 14 amino acids. Germline assignment: CDR1 MNHEY and CDR2 SVGAGI. The CDR3 DNA reads TGTGCCAGCCGGGGGCTAGCGGTTTACAATGAGCAGTTCTTC. This gives the protein CASRGLAVYNEQFF.

The rearrangement uses TRBV4-2 and TRBJ1-2; D remains unclear. This CDR3 is built from 15 residues. The germline V gene encodes CDR1 LGHNA and CDR2 YNFKEQ. The V gene lost 7 bases and the J gene lost 4 bases, with 19 bases spanning the gap. CDR3 in DNA: TGTGCCAGCACCTTGCGGGCAGAGCTCTTCTATGGCTACACCTTC. Translating gives CASTLRAELFYGYTF.

This sequence joins TRBV6-5 and TRBJ2-7; 10 bases are a match to TRBD1. The germline gives CDR1 MNHEY, CDR2 SVGAGI. V gave up 0 bases and J gave up 5 bases; unmatched junction bases: 4. The CDR3 runs 15 residues. The CDR3 DNA follows: TGTGCCAGCAGTTACTCCGGGACAGGGGTCCACGAGCAGTACTTC. Protein product: CASSYSGTGVHEQYF.

The chain uses TRBV4-1 and TRBJ2-5; D might be TRBD1 (6 bases). Germline V gene sequence: CDR1 MGHRA, CDR2 YSYEKL. Trimming shortened V by 4 bases and J by 4 bases, and 16 bases separated the two germline ends. The CDR3 has 15 amino acids. CDR3 nucleotides: TGCGCCAGCAGCCCCCAGACAGGAGAGGGAGAGACCCAGTACTTC. Translation: CASSPQTGEGETQYF.

This sequence joins TRBV5-4 and TRBJ2-5; D unclear. This CDR3 contains 12 residues. The V and J ends lost 1 base and 4 bases respectively, with 5 bases between them. Germline V gives CDR1 SGHNT, CDR2 YYREEE (reference sequence). The CDR3 sequence is CASSLWGETQYF. CDR3 coding DNA: TGTGCCAGCAGCTTGTGGGGAGAGACCCAGTACTTC.

The rearrangement joins TRBV9 to TRBJ2-2; D gene uncertain. Germline CDR1 and CDR2: SGDLS and YYNGEE. Trimming took off 0 bases at V and 2 bases at J, with 8 bases between the two ends. The CDR3 extends over 15 amino acids. CDR3 coding DNA: TGTGCCAGCAGCGTAGGGGGTCATAACACCGGGGAGCTGTTTTTT. Residues: CASSVGGHNTGELFF.

The chain's CDR3 is CASRESRGFSNQPQHF. CDR3 in DNA: TGTGCCAGCAGAGAATCCAGGGGGTTCAGCAATCAGCCCCAGCATTTT. This chain connects TRBV28 to TRBJ1-5; 7 bases line up with TRBD1. Losses at the gene ends were 6 bases for V and 1 base for J; bases not matched to a gene: 9. The length of the CDR3 is 16 residues. Germline V CDR1 and CDR2: MDHEN, SYDVKM.

This chain connects TRBV29-1 to TRBJ2-7; 9 nucleotides match TRBD2. Germline V gene lookup returns CDR1 SQVTM and CDR2 ANQGSEA. This CDR3 region has 13 residues. After removal of 5 bases from V and 4 bases from J, the junction contained 6 bases not matched to a gene. The CDR3 coding sequence is TGCAGCGTTTCGATTAGCGGGGGATACGAGCAGTACTTC. As protein: CSVSISGGYEQYF.

This chain joins TRBV6-5 and TRBJ2-7; 7 positions match TRBD1. There are 14 residues in the CDR3. The J segment lost 4 bases and the V segment lost 0 bases, leaving 3 bases of the junction unmatched. Germline V gene data show CDR1 as MNHEY and CDR2 as SVGAGI. CDR3 protein: CASSYSGTEYEQYF. The CDR3 bases are TGTGCCAGCAGTTACTCCGGGACAGAGTACGAGCAGTACTTC.

J is TRBJ2-5 and V is TRBV7-7; 9 bases fit TRBD1. CDR1 SSHAT and CDR2 FNYEAQ come from the germline V gene (reference sequence). This CDR3 comprises 15 residues. V lost 3 bases to trimming and J lost 2 bases; unmatched junction nucleotides: 4. CDR3 sequence reads: CASSFGTGLQETQYF. The CDR3 nucleotides are TGTGCCAGCAGCTTCGGGACAGGGTTGCAAGAGACCCAGTACTTC. Drawing the rest from reference TRBV7-7 and TRBJ2-5, the complete variable domain is GAGVSQSPRYKVTKRGQDVTLRCDPISSHATLYWYQQALGQGPEFLTYFNYEAQPDKSGLPSDRFSAERPEGSISTLTIQRTEQRDSAMYRCASSFGTGLQETQYFGPGTRLLVL.